The sequence of this T cell receptor (beta chain) was determined in a study of blood T cell repertoires in COVID-19. For the study at large: Sample material is recorded as cDNA or gDNA derived from T cells, B-cell-depleted T cells, or PBMCs.

Trimming left V 0 bases short and J 3 bases short, with 9 bases between. This CDR3 has 14 residues. Germline CDR1 is SGHKS and CDR2 is YYEKEE (reference sequence). Individuals drawn from 20 to 30 US areas were about 18 to 95 years old. TCRdb keeps only in-frame clones here, not all; method: immunoSEQ multiplex PCR. The data contain about 440,000 clones, 70% to 90% of them singletons. This TCR was sampled from a young woman with acute COVID-19. Sequenced material: PBMCs or T cells enriched from blood (not recorded which). The chain links TRBV5-5 to TRBJ1-1; D is perhaps TRBD1 (5 bases). The CDR3 region has the DNA TGTGCCAGCAGCTTGGGCAGGGCGGACACTGAAGCTTTCTTT. Its translation: CASSLGRADTEAFF. The full variable domain, its missing parts supplied by reference TRBV5-5 and TRBJ1-1, is DAGVTQSPTHLIKTRGQQVTLRCSPISGHKSVSWYQQVLGQGPQFIFQYYEKEERGRGNFPDRFSARQFPNYSSELNVNALLLGDSALYLCASSLGRADTEAFFGQGTRLTVV.